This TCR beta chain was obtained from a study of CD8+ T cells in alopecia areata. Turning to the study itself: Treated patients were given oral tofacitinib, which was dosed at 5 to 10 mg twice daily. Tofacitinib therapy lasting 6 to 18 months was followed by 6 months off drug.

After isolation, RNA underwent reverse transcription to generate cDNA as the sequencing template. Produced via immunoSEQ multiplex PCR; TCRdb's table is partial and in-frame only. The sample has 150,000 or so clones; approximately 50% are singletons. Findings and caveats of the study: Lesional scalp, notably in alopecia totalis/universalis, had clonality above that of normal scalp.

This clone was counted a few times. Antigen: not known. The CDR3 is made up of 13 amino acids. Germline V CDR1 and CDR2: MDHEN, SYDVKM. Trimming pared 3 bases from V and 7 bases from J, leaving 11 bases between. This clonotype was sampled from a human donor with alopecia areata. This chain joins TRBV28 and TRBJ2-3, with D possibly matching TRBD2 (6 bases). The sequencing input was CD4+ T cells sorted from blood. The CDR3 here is CASSFLGLYTQYF. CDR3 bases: TGTGCCAGCAGTTTTTTGGGACTCTATACGCAGTATTTT.